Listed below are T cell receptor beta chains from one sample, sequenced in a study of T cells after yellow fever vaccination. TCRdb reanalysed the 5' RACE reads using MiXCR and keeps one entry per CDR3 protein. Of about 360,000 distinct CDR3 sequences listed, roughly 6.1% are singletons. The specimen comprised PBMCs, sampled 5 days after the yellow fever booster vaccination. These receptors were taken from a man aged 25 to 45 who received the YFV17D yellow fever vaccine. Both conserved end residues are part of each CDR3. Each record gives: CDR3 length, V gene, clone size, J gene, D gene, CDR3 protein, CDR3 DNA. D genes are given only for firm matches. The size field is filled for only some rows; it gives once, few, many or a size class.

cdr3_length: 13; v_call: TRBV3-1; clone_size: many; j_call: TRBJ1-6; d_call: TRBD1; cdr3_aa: CASSPGQNSPLHF; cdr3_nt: TGTGCCAGCAGCCCGGGACAGAATTCACCCCTCCACTTT
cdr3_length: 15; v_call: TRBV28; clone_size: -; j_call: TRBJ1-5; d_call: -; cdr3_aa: CASSFGGQSNQPQHF; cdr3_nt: TGTGCCAGCAGTTTCGGGGGGCAGAGCAATCAGCCCCAGCATTTT
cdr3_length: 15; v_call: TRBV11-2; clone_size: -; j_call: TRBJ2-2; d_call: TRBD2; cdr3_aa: CASSLLAGVYGELFF; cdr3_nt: TGTGCCAGCAGCTTACTAGCGGGAGTATACGGGGAGCTGTTTTTT
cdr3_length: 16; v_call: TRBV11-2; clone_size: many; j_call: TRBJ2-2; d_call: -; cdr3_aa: CASSLVGPTNTGELFF; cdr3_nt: TGTGCCAGCAGCTTAGTAGGGCCTACGAACACCGGGGAGCTGTTTTTT
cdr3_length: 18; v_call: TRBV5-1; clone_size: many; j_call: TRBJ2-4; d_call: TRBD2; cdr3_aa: CASSLLTSGNGVKNIQYF; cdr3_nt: TGCGCCAGCAGCTTGCTGACTAGCGGGAACGGAGTCAAAAACATTCAGTACTTC
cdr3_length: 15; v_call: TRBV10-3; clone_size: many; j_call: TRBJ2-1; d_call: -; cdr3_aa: CAISESGAGNNEQFF; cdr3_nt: TGTGCCATCAGTGAGTCCGGGGCTGGGAACAATGAGCAGTTCTTC
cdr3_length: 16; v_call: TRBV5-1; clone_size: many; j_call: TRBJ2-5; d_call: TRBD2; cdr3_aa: CASSNGLAGGQETQYF; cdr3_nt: TGCGCCAGCAGCAACGGACTAGCGGGAGGCCAAGAGACCCAGTACTTC
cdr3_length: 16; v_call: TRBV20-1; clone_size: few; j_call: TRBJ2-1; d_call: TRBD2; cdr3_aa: CSSSGRAEGSYNEQFF; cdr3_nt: TGCAGTTCTAGCGGGAGGGCCGAAGGGTCCTACAATGAGCAGTTCTTC
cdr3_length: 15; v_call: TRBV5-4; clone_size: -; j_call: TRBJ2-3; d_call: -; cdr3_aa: CASSLLVASTDTQYF; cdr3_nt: TGTGCCAGCAGCTTGCTGGTGGCTAGCACAGATACGCAGTATTTT
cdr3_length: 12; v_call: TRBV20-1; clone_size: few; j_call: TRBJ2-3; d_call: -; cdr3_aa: CSARDPWVTQYF; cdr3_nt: TGCAGTGCTAGAGATCCCTGGGTTACGCAGTATTTT
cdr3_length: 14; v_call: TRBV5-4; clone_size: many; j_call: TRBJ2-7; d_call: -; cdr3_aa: CASSRSGSPYEQYF; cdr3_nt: TGTGCCAGCAGCCGTAGCGGATCCCCCTACGAGCAGTACTTC
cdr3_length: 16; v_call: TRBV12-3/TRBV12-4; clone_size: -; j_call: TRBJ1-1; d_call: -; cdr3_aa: CASSLRGAGRGTEAFF; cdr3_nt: TGTGCCAGCAGTTTAAGGGGTGCGGGGAGGGGCACTGAAGCTTTCTTT
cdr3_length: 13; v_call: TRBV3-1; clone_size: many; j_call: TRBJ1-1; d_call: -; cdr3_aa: CASSLPGWAEAFF; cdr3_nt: TGTGCCAGCAGCCTTCCCGGCTGGGCTGAAGCTTTCTTT
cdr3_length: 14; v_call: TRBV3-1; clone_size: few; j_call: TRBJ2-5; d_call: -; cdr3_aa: CASSQDFSQETQYF; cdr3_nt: TGTGCCAGCAGCCAAGATTTTAGCCAAGAGACCCAGTACTTC
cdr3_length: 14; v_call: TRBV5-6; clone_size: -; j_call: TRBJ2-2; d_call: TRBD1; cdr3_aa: CASCWDRDTGELFF; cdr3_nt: TGTGCCTCTTGTTGGGACAGAGACACCGGGGAGCTGTTTTTT